The 30 T cell receptor beta chains listed next were all sequenced from one sample in a study of beta chain features in type 1 diabetes. Study-wide points: Within each of all four CD4+ subsets, Type 1 diabetes patients had TCRB CDR3s that were moderately but significantly shorter.

Expressed TCRB transcripts were sequenced because the entire RNA isolate underwent reverse transcription. The table came from immunoSEQ multiplex PCR; TCRdb's copy has only in-frame clones and leaves some out. The sample yields fewer than 300,000 clones, 20% seen once. The antigens of these receptors remain unknown. The sample comprised naive CD4+ T cells from blood. The receptors originated from a woman between 40 and 50 years old with type 1 diabetes.

This clone was counted only a few times. This chain connects TRBV28 to TRBJ2-6; D is perhaps TRBD1 (6 bases). The CDR3 consists of 15 residues. Between the trimmed V and J ends, which lost 8 bases and 0 bases, there was a span of 11 bases. Germline CDR1 reads MDHEN; CDR2 reads SYDVKM. CDR3 nucleotide sequence: TGTGCCAGCGAGAGGGGGAACTCTGGGGCCAACGTCCTGACTTTC. Translated, it gives CASERGNSGANVLTF.

This clone was seen more than once but under ten times. V is TRBV5-4 and J is TRBJ1-2; 8 nucleotides align to TRBD1. Germline V gene lookup returns CDR1 SGHNT and CDR2 YYREEE (reference sequence). V was clipped by 5 bases and J by 6 bases; unmatched bases: 15. The CDR3 covers 16 residues. The CDR3 is CASRLVATGAANGYTF. DNA for the CDR3: TGTGCCAGCAGATTAGTAGCGACAGGGGCCGCTAATGGCTACACCTTC.

V gene TRBV4-2 combines with J gene TRBJ1-4, with 9 bases identical to TRBD1. CDR1 is LGHNA and CDR2 is YNFKEQ in the germline V gene. V gave up 4 bases and J gave up 6 bases; unmatched junction bases: 6. The CDR3 covers 15 residues. CDR3 sequence: CASSRPGTGYEKLFF. CDR3 nucleotides: TGTGCCAGCAGCCGACCCGGGACAGGGTATGAAAAACTGTTTTTT.

The gene calls are TRBV29-1 and TRBJ1-3; perhaps TRBD1 as D (5 bases). Germline-derived CDR1 and CDR2 are SQVTM and ANQGSEA. V lost 4 bases and J 8 bases, leaving 15 bases between the germline ends. CDR3 length equals 13 residues. The CDR3, as DNA: TGCAGCGTTGTGGGTGACAGATGGGACACCATATATTTT. It codes for CSVVGDRWDTIYF.

V usage is TRBV29-1 and J usage is TRBJ1-5, with D unresolved. Germline V gives CDR1 SQVTM, CDR2 ANQGSEA. This CDR3 comprises 17 residues. Trimming shortened V by 5 bases and J by 7 bases, and 27 bases separated the two germline ends. This CDR3 reads CSVSGVGGEISGQPQHF. The CDR3 nucleotides read TGCAGCGTTTCTGGGGTGGGCGGGGAAATATCGGGGCAGCCCCAGCATTTT.

This clone was counted between two and nine times. This chain links TRBV2 with TRBJ1-5; 9 positions match TRBD1. V trimming: 9 bases; J trimming: 4 bases; junction bases outside the gene matches: 4. The germline gives CDR1 SNHLY, CDR2 FYNNEI. This CDR3 is built from 13 residues. CDR3 sequence: CASMGQGNQPQHF. For the CDR3, the DNA is TGTGCCAGTATGGGACAGGGAAATCAGCCCCAGCATTTT. The full variable domain, rest sourced from reference TRBV2 and TRBJ1-5, is EPEVTQTPSHQVTQMGQEVILRCVPISNHLYFYWYRQILGQKVEFLVSFYNNEISEKSEIFDDQFSVERPDGSNFTLKIRSTKLEDSAMYFCASMGQGNQPQHFGDGTRLSIL.

The genes are TRBV4-3 and TRBJ2-7, with 14 nucleotides matching TRBD2. The V gene's germline CDR1 is LGHNA and CDR2 YSLEER. This CDR3 has 16 residues. The J segment lost 4 bases and the V segment lost 0 bases, leaving 2 bases of the junction unmatched. This CDR3 is CASSQDRTSGRYEQYF. For the CDR3, the DNA is TGCGCCAGCAGCCAAGATCGGACTAGCGGGAGGTACGAGCAGTACTTC.

There are a few counts of this clone. V gene TRBV27 combines with J gene TRBJ1-5; a weak D match, TRBD1 (5 bases). Trimming removed 5 bases at V and 3 bases at J, with 20 bases between. Germline V gene data show CDR1 as MNHEY and CDR2 as SMNVEV (reference sequence). This CDR3 has 17 residues. The CDR3 here is CASSPDLGTSFNQPQHF. In DNA, the CDR3 is TGTGCCAGCAGTCCAGACCTCGGGACTTCCTTCAATCAGCCCCAGCATTTT.

This clone was seen more than once but under ten times. J is TRBJ1-6 and V is TRBV6-4; D ambiguous. The CDR3 loop spans 14 amino acids. Per germline, CDR1 MRHNA and CDR2 SNTAGT. The V end was cut by 6 bases, the J end by 7 bases, with 13 bases between. The CDR3 region has the DNA TGTGCCAGCAGGGCCGACTCTTCCAATTCACCCCTCCACTTT. Its protein is CASRADSSNSPLHF.

The rearrangement uses TRBV11-2 and TRBJ2-7; tentative D call: TRBD1 (5 bases). The CDR3 loop spans 14 amino acids. Germline V gives CDR1 SGHAT, CDR2 FQNNGV. Trimming shortened V by 0 bases and J by 4 bases, and 10 bases separated the two germline ends. CDR3 DNA: TGTGCCAGCAGCTTAGATGGTAAGGGGTACGAGCAGTACTTC. Translation gives CASSLDGKGYEQYF.

V usage is TRBV15 and J usage is TRBJ2-7; TRBD2 aligns across 8 bases. After removal of 11 bases from V and 7 bases from J, the junction contained 13 bases not matched to a gene. The germline gives CDR1 LNHNV, CDR2 YYDKDF (reference sequence). This CDR3 has 13 amino acids. CDR3 sequence reads: CAAGGSGALEQYF. The CDR3 DNA sequence: TGTGCCGCCGGAGGTAGCGGGGCTTTAGAGCAGTACTTC.

The chain links TRBV30 to TRBJ1-5, with 10 bases aligning to TRBD1. J gave up 5 bases and V 0 bases, and 7 bases lay outside the gene matches. Germline CDR1 reads GTSNPN; CDR2 reads SVGIG (reference sequence). This CDR3 contains 16 residues. For the CDR3, the DNA is TGTGCCTGGAGTGTAGGAGAGGGACAGGGGTATCAGCCCCAGCATTTT. This codes for CAWSVGEGQGYQPQHF.

This clone turned up a few times. The chain is built from TRBV7-9 and TRBJ1-3; D remains unclear. V lost 3 bases and J lost 0, with 6 bases in between. Per germline, CDR1 SEHNR and CDR2 FQNEAQ (reference sequence). CDR3 length: 14 amino acids. The CDR3 is CASSLTSSGNTIYF. The DNA of the CDR3 is TGTGCCAGCAGCTTGACTAGCTCTGGAAACACCATATATTTT.

The rearrangement joins TRBV29-1 to TRBJ1-1; D possibly corresponds to TRBD1 (6 bases). The V gene lost 7 bases and the J gene lost 5 bases, with 11 bases spanning the gap. Germline V gives CDR1 SQVTM, CDR2 ANQGSEA. The CDR3 is 11 amino acids. The CDR3 DNA reads TGCAGCGCCTCAACAGGGACTGAAGCTTTCTTT. Amino acid sequence: CSASTGTEAFF.

V usage is TRBV2 and J usage is TRBJ2-6; 9 bases fit TRBD1. This CDR3 contains 18 residues. Germline CDR1 is SNHLY and CDR2 is FYNNEI. V lost 6 bases, J lost 4 bases, and 13 bases stayed unmatched. The CDR3 here is CASRGQGNAMEGANVLTF. Written as DNA, the CDR3 is TGTGCCAGCAGGGGACAGGGAAACGCGATGGAAGGGGCCAACGTCCTGACTTTC.

The rearrangement links TRBV5-1 to TRBJ2-2; 9 positions agree with TRBD2. CDR1 and CDR2 (germline): SGHRS, YFSETQ. The CDR3 has 15 residues. Trimming cost V 5 bases and J 7 bases; bases outside gene matches: 9. The CDR3 spells CASRAGTSRSGELFF. CDR3 DNA sequence: TGCGCCAGCAGAGCCGGGACTAGCCGGAGCGGGGAGCTGTTTTTT.

The rearrangement uses TRBV19 and TRBJ2-5; D is unresolved. CDR1 LNHDA and CDR2 SQIVND come from the germline V gene (reference sequence). The CDR3 runs to 12 residues. V lost 2 bases, J lost 4 bases, and 5 bases lay in between. CDR3 sequence: CASSIYPETQYF. The CDR3 DNA is TGTGCCAGTAGTATATATCCAGAGACCCAGTACTTC.

The genes are TRBV29-1 and TRBJ2-1; a possible D gene is TRBD2 (5 bases). Trimming stripped 7 bases from V and 1 base from J, with 14 bases between. The CDR3 has 14 amino acids. Germline CDR1 reads SQVTM; CDR2 reads ANQGSEA. For the CDR3, the DNA is TGCAGCGGGGGTATGAGGGAATCCTACAATGAGCAGTTCTTC. The encoded protein is CSGGMRESYNEQFF.

This clone was recorded a few times. The chain uses TRBV7-8 and TRBJ1-3; D perhaps matches TRBD1 (6 bases). V lost 3 bases, J lost 2 bases, and 14 bases lay in between. CDR3 length: 16 residues. The V gene's germline CDR1 is SGHVS and CDR2 FQNEAQ. The CDR3 loop is CASSFPQGSTGNTIYF. As DNA, the CDR3 is TGTGCCAGCAGCTTCCCACAGGGATCAACTGGAAACACCATATATTTT.

This clone occurred a few times. The CDR3 DNA sequence: TGCAGCGCCCGGGACAGGGGCGATGAAAAACTGTTTTTT. Amino acid sequence: CSARDRGDEKLFF. V is TRBV29-1 and J is TRBJ1-4, with TRBD1 identical over 10 bases. The ends lost 7 bases at V and 6 bases at J; junction bases unmatched: 5. Germline assignment: CDR1 SQVTM and CDR2 ANQGSEA. The CDR3 is made up of 13 amino acids.

This chain connects TRBV18 to TRBJ1-1; D unclear. V shed 3 bases and J shed 2 bases, with 13 bases lying between them. Germline values: CDR1 KGHSH, CDR2 LQKENI. The CDR3 spans 15 residues. The CDR3 spells CASSPSTDVNTEAFF. Written as DNA, the CDR3 is TGTGCCAGCTCACCTTCAACAGACGTTAACACTGAAGCTTTCTTT. The full variable domain, its missing parts supplied by reference TRBV18 and TRBJ1-1, is NAGVMQNPRHLVRRRGQEARLRCSPMKGHSHVYWYRQLPEEGLKFMVYLQKENIIDESGMPKERFSAEFPKEGPSILRIQQVVRGDSAAYFCASSPSTDVNTEAFFGQGTRLTVV.

The rearrangement joins TRBV4-1 to TRBJ2-5, with 9 nucleotides matching TRBD2. The germline CDR1 and CDR2 sequences are MGHRA and YSYEKL. With 1 base clipped from V and 5 bases from J, the junction kept 11 bases outside the gene matches. This CDR3 spans 17 amino acids. For the CDR3, the DNA is TGCGCCAGCAGCCAAGTGGTTAGCGGGGGCGCGGGGGAGACCCAGTACTTC. The encoded protein is CASSQVVSGGAGETQYF.

This rearrangement joins TRBV2 to TRBJ2-2, with D unclear. The CDR3 sequence is 14 residues long. Deletions cut 4 bases from V and 1 base from J, with 7 bases between. Germline V lookup: CDR1 SNHLY, CDR2 FYNNEI. The CDR3: CASSVVKNTGELFF. The CDR3 bases are TGTGCCAGCAGTGTAGTGAAGAACACCGGGGAGCTGTTTTTT.

This rearrangement joins TRBV28 to TRBJ2-5; the D is unclear. This CDR3 is 12 amino acids long. Germline CDR1 is MDHEN and CDR2 is SYDVKM. The V end was cut by 3 bases, the J end by 13 bases, with 15 bases between. The CDR3 DNA is TGTGCCAGCAGTTTGAGTCAACTCGTCCCGTACTTC. Translating it yields CASSLSQLVPYF. Filled out from reference TRBV28 and TRBJ2-5, the complete variable domain reads DVKVTQSSRYLVKRTGEKVFLECVQDMDHENMFWYRQDPGLGLRLIYFSYDVKMKEKGDIPEGYSVSREKKERFSLILESASTNQTSMYLCASSLSQLVPYFGPGTRLLVL.

This chain uses TRBV5-4 with TRBJ2-3; 10 positions agree with TRBD1. The J segment lost 2 bases and the V segment lost 4 bases, leaving 7 bases of the junction unmatched. This CDR3 has 16 residues. Germline values: CDR1 SGHNT, CDR2 YYREEE (reference sequence). CDR3 in amino acids: CASSARTGGNTDTQYF. The CDR3 DNA reads as TGTGCCAGCAGCGCCCGGACAGGGGGTAACACAGATACGCAGTATTTT.

In regard to this clone: Other DNA sequences of this sample code for an identical CDR3. The chain uses TRBV7-9 and TRBJ1-1; 7 bases agree with TRBD1. Germline V gene sequence: CDR1 SEHNR, CDR2 FQNEAQ (reference sequence). V lost 5 bases, J lost 1 base, and 4 bases stayed unmatched. This CDR3 contains 14 residues. The CDR3 here is CASSLRQGNTEAFF. In nucleotides, the CDR3 is TGTGCCAGCAGCCTCCGACAGGGGAACACTGAAGCTTTCTTT.

This clone was seen only a few times. This chain connects TRBV7-2 to TRBJ2-7; no firm D call. The germline gives CDR1 SGHTA, CDR2 FQGNSA. Deletions cut 8 bases from V and 2 bases from J, with 10 bases between. This CDR3 spans 12 amino acids. CDR3 loop: CASGLGPYEQYF. CDR3 DNA: TGTGCCAGCGGTCTGGGCCCCTACGAGCAGTACTTC.

V is TRBV9 and J is TRBJ1-5, with 7 bases fitting TRBD1. This CDR3 spans 17 amino acids. Germline lookup yields CDR1 SGDLS and CDR2 YYNGEE. J gave up 5 bases and V 3 bases, and 14 bases lay outside the gene matches. For the CDR3, the DNA is TGTGCCAGCAGCGGCCCTATACAGGGGATAGGGTATCAGCCCCAGCATTTT. Its translation is CASSGPIQGIGYQPQHF.

In its sample, this clone was seen a few times. The chain joins TRBV4-3 to TRBJ2-3; 9 positions match TRBD2. After removal of 4 bases from V and 1 base from J, the junction contained 6 bases not matched to a gene. CDR1 LGHNA and CDR2 YSLEER come from the germline V gene. The length of the CDR3 is 16 residues. CDR3 sequence: CASSRVSGSGTDTQYF. The CDR3 nucleotides are TGCGCCAGCAGCCGGGTTAGCGGGAGCGGCACAGATACGCAGTATTTT.

This clone was counted a few times. The rearrangement links TRBV29-1 to TRBJ2-1; 7 bases line up with TRBD1. V lost 4 bases and J lost 6; bases outside the gene matches: 9. The CDR3 spans 14 residues. CDR1 is SQVTM and CDR2 is ANQGSEA in the germline V gene. The CDR3 DNA sequence: TGCAGCGTTGGCTCAGGGGCAGGGGGCAATGAGCAGTTCTTC. This gives the protein CSVGSGAGGNEQFF.